A selection of T cell receptor beta chains follows, all from one sample in a study of shared clonotypes between healthy human individuals. Assay used: immunoSEQ multiplex PCR; TCRdb lists only in-frame clones, some missing. There are some 530,000 clones in the sample; around four fifths occur only once, and 12% lies in the top ten. Sequenced input: PBMCs. These receptors all come from a woman in her thirties or forties in good health. Some clones in this sample may be carry-over from other donors' samples. CDR3s include the opening cysteine and the closing phenylalanine or tryptophan. The D gene is left open where the match is weak. Clone size is given for some rows only: seen once, a few or many times, or a class if the clone is expanded.

V	J	D	size	DNA	CDR3
TRBV19	TRBJ2-6	NA	NA	TGTGCCAGTAACCCCGAGACCTTATCTGGGGCCAACGTCCTGACTTTC	CASNPETLSGANVLTF
TRBV7-9	TRBJ2-7	NA	NA	TGTGCCAGCAGCCCCTTGACTTATTACGAGCAGTACTTC	CASSPLTYYEQYF
TRBV11-2	TRBJ2-2	TRBD2	NA	TGTGCCAGCAGCCCCGGACTAGCGGGAGTTATCGGGGAGCTGTTTTTT	CASSPGLAGVIGELFF
TRBV7-8	TRBJ1-5	NA	once	TGTGCCAGCAGCTTTGGCAATCAGCCCCAGCATTTT	CASSFGNQPQHF
TRBV5-4	TRBJ2-1	TRBD1	once	TGTGCCAGCAGCTTGGGGGACAGGAATAATGAGCAGTTCTTC	CASSLGDRNNEQFF
TRBV5-5	TRBJ1-2	NA	NA	TGTGCCAGCAGCTTCGACGGCAACTATGGCTACACCTTC	CASSFDGNYGYTF
TRBV9	TRBJ2-3	TRBD1	NA	TGTGCCAGCAGCGAATCCGGGACAGGGGGTGGTGCAGATACGCAGTATTTT	CASSESGTGGGADTQYF
TRBV7-9	TRBJ2-3	TRBD1	NA	TGTGCCAGCAGCTTGATGAGGGGGCGCTGGGATACGCAGTATTTT	CASSLMRGRWDTQYF
TRBV9	TRBJ2-2	NA	NA	TGTGCCAGCAGCGTAGAGAACAGGGTTAGGACCGGGGAGCTGTTTTTT	CASSVENRVRTGELFF
TRBV28	TRBJ1-5	TRBD1	once	TGTGCCAGCAGTTTAGGGACAGGGTGGGGTCAGCCCCAGCATTTT	CASSLGTGWGQPQHF
TRBV7-2	TRBJ1-1	NA	NA	TGTGCCAGCAGCTTAGATAGGGACACTGAAGCTTTCTTT	CASSLDRDTEAFF
TRBV19	TRBJ2-1	NA	NA	TGTGCCAGTAGTATAGAATCCTACAATGAGCAGTTCTTC	CASSIESYNEQFF
TRBV14	TRBJ1-3	NA	NA	TGTGCCAGCAGCCAAAGGATTACTGGAAACACCATATATTTT	CASSQRITGNTIYF
TRBV7-2	TRBJ2-7	NA	NA	TGTGCCAGCAGCCGAGACAGGTACGAGCAGTACTTC	CASSRDRYEQYF
TRBV5-1	TRBJ2-5	NA	many	TGCGCCAGCACGGACCATCAAGAGACCCAGTACTTC	CASTDHQETQYF
TRBV27	TRBJ2-2	NA	once	TGTGCCAGCAGTTTTTCAGGCCGGGACACCGGGGAGCTGTTTTTT	CASSFSGRDTGELFF
TRBV28	TRBJ1-5	NA	NA	TGTGCCGTGGCGGCAGCCTCCGATCAGCCCCAGCATTTT	CAVAAASDQPQHF
TRBV7-9	TRBJ2-7	TRBD2	NA	TGTGCCAGCAGTAGGGACTACTCCTACGAGCAGTACTTC	CASSRDYSYEQYF
TRBV1	TRBJ2-5	NA	NA	TGCACCAGCAGCCAAGATTCCCTAACTAGCCCAGAGACCCAGTACTTC	CTSSQDSLTSPETQYF
TRBV6-5	TRBJ1-2	TRBD1	NA	TGTGCCAGCAGATATCAGGGGGAGAACTATGGCTACACCTTC	CASRYQGENYGYTF
TRBV15	TRBJ2-7	NA	NA	TGTGCCACCAGCAGAGATTTAGCTTCCGAGCAGTACTTC	CATSRDLASEQYF
TRBV2	TRBJ1-1	NA	NA	TGTGCCAGCAGTGGGCGAAGCACTGAAGCTTTCTTT	CASSGRSTEAFF
TRBV10-3	TRBJ1-5	NA	NA	TGTGCCATCGGTGACGGGGCGAGCAATCAGCCCCAGCATTTT	CAIGDGASNQPQHF
TRBV19	TRBJ1-1	NA	NA	TGTGCCAGTAGTATCGGCGGCGCGGGCACTGAAGCTTTCTTT	CASSIGGAGTEAFF
TRBV21-1	TRBJ1-5	NA	NA	TGTGCCAGCAGCAGCGAGGGTGATAGCAATCAGCCCCAGCATTTT	CASSSEGDSNQPQHF
TRBV28	TRBJ2-3	TRBD2	NA	TGTGCCAGCAGTTCCCCCCCGACTAGCGGGAGCACAGATACGCAGTATTTT	CASSSPPTSGSTDTQYF
TRBV7-9	TRBJ1-4	NA	NA	TGTGCCAGCAGTTTCGCCGGTGCTAATGAAAAACTGTTTTTT	CASSFAGANEKLFF
TRBV30	TRBJ2-3	NA	NA	TGTGCCTGGAGTAAAGACAGGAACACAGATACGCAGTATTTT	CAWSKDRNTDTQYF
TRBV29-1	TRBJ2-3	TRBD2	once	TGCAGCGTTGGGGGAACTAGCGGGAAGGATACGCAGTATTTT	CSVGGTSGKDTQYF
TRBV27	TRBJ2-3	NA	NA	TGTGCCAGCAGTCCCTTCATCTCTCTGGGCACAGATACGCAGTATTTT	CASSPFISLGTDTQYF
TRBV2	TRBJ2-5	TRBD2	NA	TGTGCCAGCAGTGAGCAGGGAGGGGAACGGGAGACCCAGTACTTC	CASSEQGGERETQYF
TRBV5-5	TRBJ2-5	TRBD1	NA	TGTGCCAGCAGCCCAGCCGGGGACAGGGTACCCACGGAGACCCAGTACTTC	CASSPAGDRVPTETQYF
TRBV4-1	TRBJ1-5	TRBD1	NA	TGCGCCAGCAGCCAGGGACAGGGGAGCAATCAGCCCCAGCATTTT	CASSQGQGSNQPQHF
TRBV6-1	TRBJ2-7	NA	once	TGTGCCAGCAGTGAGACAGACGAGCAGTACTTC	CASSETDEQYF
TRBV11-2	TRBJ2-3	NA	NA	TGTGCCAGCAGCTTGTGGGGGTCTCCCACAGATACGCAGTATTTT	CASSLWGSPTDTQYF
TRBV6-6	TRBJ2-3	NA	NA	TGTGCCAGCAGTTACTCCCTCACTGGTTATACGCAGTATTTT	CASSYSLTGYTQYF
TRBV15	TRBJ1-2	NA	NA	TGTGCCACCAGCAGAGAAAGGGTTGACTATGGCTACACCTTC	CATSRERVDYGYTF
TRBV4-2	TRBJ2-7	NA	NA	TGTGCCAGCAGCCAAGATCAGGGAATGACCTACGAGCAGTACTTC	CASSQDQGMTYEQYF
TRBV6-5	TRBJ1-2	TRBD1	NA	TGTGCCAGCAGTTTAACGGGACAGGGGGTGGATGGCTACACCTTC	CASSLTGQGVDGYTF
TRBV5-1	TRBJ2-1	TRBD2	few	TGCGCCAGCAGCTTACTTCCGGGACTAGTAGTCAATGAGCAGTTCTTC	CASSLLPGLVVNEQFF
TRBV7-2	TRBJ2-4	NA	few	TGTGCCAGCAGCTTAGGGGGCCTCTGGGTAGCCAAAAACATTCAGTACTTC	CASSLGGLWVAKNIQYF
TRBV6-5	TRBJ2-7	NA	NA	TGTGCCAGCAGTTATGGGGGGAGTCGCTACGAGCAGTACTTC	CASSYGGSRYEQYF
TRBV6-5	TRBJ2-1	TRBD1	few	TGTGCCAGCAGTTCCCTAGACAGGGGTGGGGTCAATGAGCAGTTCTTC	CASSSLDRGGVNEQFF
TRBV4-1	TRBJ2-7	TRBD2	NA	TGCGCCAGCAGCAGGACTAGCGGGAGCTCCAGCTCCTACGAGCAGTACTTC	CASSRTSGSSSSYEQYF
TRBV7-9	TRBJ2-5	NA	NA	TGTGCCAGCAGGGCAAAAACAGGAATACAAGAGACCCAGTACTTC	CASRAKTGIQETQYF